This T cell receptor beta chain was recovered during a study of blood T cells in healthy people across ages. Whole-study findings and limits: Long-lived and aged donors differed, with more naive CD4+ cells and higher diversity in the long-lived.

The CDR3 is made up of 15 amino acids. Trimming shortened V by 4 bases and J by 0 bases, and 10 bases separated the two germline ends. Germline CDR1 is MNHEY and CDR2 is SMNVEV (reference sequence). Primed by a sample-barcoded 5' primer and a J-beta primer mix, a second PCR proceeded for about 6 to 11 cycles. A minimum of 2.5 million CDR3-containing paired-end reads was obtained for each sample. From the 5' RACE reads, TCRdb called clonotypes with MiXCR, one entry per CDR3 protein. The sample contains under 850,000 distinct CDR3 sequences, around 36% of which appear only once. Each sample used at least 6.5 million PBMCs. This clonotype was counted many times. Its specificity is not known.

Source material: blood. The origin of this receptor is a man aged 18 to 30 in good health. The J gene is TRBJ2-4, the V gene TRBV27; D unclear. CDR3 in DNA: TGTGCCAGCAGTTCCTTGGACCTAGCCAAAAACATTCAGTACTTC. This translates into CASSSLDLAKNIQYF.